This T cell receptor (beta chain) was retrieved from a study of response to subunit inactivated influenza vaccine. The study's findings and limits: Each seasonal flu vaccination may recruit only limited new T cells, authors suggested.

TCRdb re-derived calls from the RT-PCR reads in MiXCR, one entry per CDR3 protein. The table includes roughly 160,000 distinct CDR3 sequences, around 10% detected once. The CDR3 runs 14 residues. Trimming pared 3 bases from V and 0 bases from J, leaving 9 bases between. The germline gives CDR1 MNHEY, CDR2 SVGAGI. A word on this clonotype: Its antigen remains unknown.

This sequence was found in a man in his fifties or sixties who received an inactivated influenza vaccine. Sequencing used CD8+ T cells sorted from PBMCs, obtained around 25 months after vaccination. The V call is TRBV6-5, the J call TRBJ2-7; D perhaps matches TRBD1 (5 bases). The CDR3 DNA reads TGTGCCAGCAGTTATGGGGCGGACTCCTACGAGCAGTACTTC. Translating gives CASSYGADSYEQYF.